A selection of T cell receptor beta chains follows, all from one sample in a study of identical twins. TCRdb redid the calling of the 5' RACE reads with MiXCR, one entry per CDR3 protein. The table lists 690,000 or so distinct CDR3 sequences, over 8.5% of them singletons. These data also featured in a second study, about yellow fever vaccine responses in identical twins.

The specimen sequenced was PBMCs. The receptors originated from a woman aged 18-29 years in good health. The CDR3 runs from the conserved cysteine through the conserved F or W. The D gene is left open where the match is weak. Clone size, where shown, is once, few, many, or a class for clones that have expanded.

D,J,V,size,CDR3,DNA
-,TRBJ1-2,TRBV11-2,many,CASSTRAPYGYTF,TGTGCCAGCAGCACTCGCGCCCCCTATGGCTACACCTTC
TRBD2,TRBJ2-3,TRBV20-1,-,CSATERGRSTDTQYF,TGCAGTGCTACCGAGCGGGGGAGGAGCACAGATACGCAGTATTTT
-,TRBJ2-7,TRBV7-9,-,CASSPGEKVSF,TGTGCCAGCAGCCCGGGCGAGAAAGTTTCCTTC
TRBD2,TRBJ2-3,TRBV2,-,CASTFRLAGDTQYF,TGTGCCAGCACTTTTCGACTAGCAGGAGATACGCAGTATTTT
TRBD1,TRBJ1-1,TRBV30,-,CAWSITGGSEAFF,TGTGCCTGGAGTATTACAGGGGGATCTGAAGCTTTCTTT
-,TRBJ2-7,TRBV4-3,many,CASSQDLGYEQYF,TGCGCCAGCAGCCAAGATTTGGGCTACGAGCAGTACTTC
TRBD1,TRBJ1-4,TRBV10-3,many,CAISETGGTNEKLFF,TGTGCCATCAGTGAGACAGGGGGCACTAATGAAAAACTGTTTTTT
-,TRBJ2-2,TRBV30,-,CAWQGEVTGELFF,TGTGCCTGGCAAGGGGAGGTCACCGGGGAGCTGTTTTTT
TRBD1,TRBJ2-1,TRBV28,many,CASSQRGQGLHEQFF,TGTGCCAGCAGCCAACGGGGACAGGGGCTCCATGAGCAGTTCTTC
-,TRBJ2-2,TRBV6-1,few,CATKDRVTGELFF,TGTGCCACCAAGGACAGAGTCACCGGGGAGCTGTTTTTT
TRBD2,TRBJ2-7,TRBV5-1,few,CASSPGLAGVSGSYEQYF,TGCGCCAGCAGCCCGGGACTAGCGGGAGTTTCTGGCTCCTACGAGCAGTACTTC
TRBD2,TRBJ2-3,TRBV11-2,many,CASSLTGLHTDTQYF,TGTGCCAGCAGCTTAACGGGACTACATACAGATACGCAGTATTTT
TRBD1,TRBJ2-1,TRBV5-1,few,CASSIGTGSGDEQFF,TGCGCCAGCAGCATTGGGACAGGGAGCGGTGATGAGCAGTTCTTC
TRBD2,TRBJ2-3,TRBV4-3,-,CASSQGPAAGPDTQYF,TGCGCCAGCAGCCAAGGGCCGGCAGCGGGGCCAGATACGCAGTATTTT
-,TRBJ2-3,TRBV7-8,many,CASGETGTDTQYF,TGTGCCAGCGGGGAGACGGGCACAGATACGCAGTATTTT
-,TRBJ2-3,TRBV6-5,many,CASSYQEFGTQYF,TGTGCCAGCAGTTACCAGGAGTTCGGTACGCAGTATTTT
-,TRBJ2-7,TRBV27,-,CASSLSPTDYRGEQYF,TGTGCCAGCAGTTTATCCCCGACAGACTACCGGGGCGAGCAGTACTTC
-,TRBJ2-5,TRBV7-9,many,CASTPGETQYF,TGTGCCAGCACACCGGGTGAGACCCAGTACTTC
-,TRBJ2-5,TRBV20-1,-,CSARSPVQETQYF,TGCAGTGCTAGGTCGCCGGTCCAAGAGACCCAGTACTTC
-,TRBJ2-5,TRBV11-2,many,CASSPHVSGETQYF,TGTGCCAGCAGCCCACATGTCAGTGGAGAGACCCAGTACTTC
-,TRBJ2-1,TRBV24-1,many,CATSDLEGDLNEQFF,TGTGCCACCAGTGATTTGGAGGGGGACTTGAATGAGCAGTTCTTC
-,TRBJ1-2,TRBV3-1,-,CASSENRVGGYTF,TGTGCCAGCAGCGAGAACAGGGTGGGCGGCTACACCTTC
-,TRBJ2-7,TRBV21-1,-,CASSKDDGLPYEQYF,TGTGCCAGCAGCAAGGACGACGGACTACCCTACGAGCAGTACTTC
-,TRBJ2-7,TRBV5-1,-,CASSGQGVDEQYF,TGCGCCAGCAGCGGGCAAGGGGTAGACGAGCAGTACTTC
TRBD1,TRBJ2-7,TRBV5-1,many,CASTYYQGASEQYF,TGCGCCAGCACCTATTATCAGGGGGCGAGCGAGCAGTACTTC
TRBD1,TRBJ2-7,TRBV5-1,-,CASSQTDRGYEQYF,TGCGCCAGCAGCCAAACCGACAGGGGGTACGAGCAGTACTTC
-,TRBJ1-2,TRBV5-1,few,CASSRWTDYGYTF,TGCGCCAGCAGCCGATGGACGGACTATGGCTACACCTTC
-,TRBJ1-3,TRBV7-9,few,CASTQGTGNTIYF,TGTGCCAGCACCCAGGGAACTGGAAACACCATATATTTT
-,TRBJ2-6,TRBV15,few,CATSRSKGLWANVLTF,TGTGCCACCAGCAGAAGTAAAGGACTCTGGGCCAACGTCCTGACTTTC
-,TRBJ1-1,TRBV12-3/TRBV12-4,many,CASTLSGSRVSEAFF,TGTGCCAGCACCCTGAGTGGGTCCAGGGTCAGTGAAGCTTTCTTT
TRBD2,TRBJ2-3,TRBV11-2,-,CASRDGLAGDSDTQYF,TGTGCCAGCAGGGATGGACTAGCGGGAGATTCAGATACGCAGTATTTT
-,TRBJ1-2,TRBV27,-,CASSRGIGGFGYGYTF,TGTGCCAGCAGTAGGGGGATAGGGGGGTTCGGATATGGCTACACCTTC
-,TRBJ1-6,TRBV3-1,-,CASSDTGSVYNSPLHF,TGTGCCAGCAGCGATACAGGGTCTGTGTATAATTCACCCCTCCACTTT
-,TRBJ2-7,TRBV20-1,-,CSADQGGAYEQYF,TGCAGTGCCGACCAGGGTGGGGCCTACGAGCAGTACTTC
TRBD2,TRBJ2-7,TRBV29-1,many,CSVELWEGSYEQYF,TGCAGCGTTGAGTTGTGGGAGGGAAGCTACGAGCAGTACTTC
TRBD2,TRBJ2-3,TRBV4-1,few,CASSRVAGGTDTQYF,TGCGCCAGCAGCCGCGTAGCGGGGGGCACAGATACGCAGTATTTT
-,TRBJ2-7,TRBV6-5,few,CASSYSWSDSYEQYF,TGTGCCAGCAGTTACTCTTGGTCGGATTCCTACGAGCAGTACTTC
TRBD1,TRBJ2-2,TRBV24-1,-,CATKHRGLAGELFF,TGTGCCACCAAACACAGGGGTTTGGCCGGGGAGCTGTTTTTT
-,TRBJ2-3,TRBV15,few,CATSRGVVPDTQYF,TGTGCCACCAGCAGAGGAGTGGTCCCAGATACGCAGTATTTT
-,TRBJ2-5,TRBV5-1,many,CASSFLEGPWQKETQYF,TGCGCCAGCAGCTTTTTGGAGGGACCGTGGCAAAAAGAGACCCAGTACTTC
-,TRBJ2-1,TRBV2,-,CASRLESYNEQFF,TGTGCCAGCAGGCTAGAATCCTACAATGAGCAGTTCTTC
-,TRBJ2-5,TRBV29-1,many,CSVGGGETQYF,TGCAGCGTGGGAGGCGGGGAGACCCAGTACTTC
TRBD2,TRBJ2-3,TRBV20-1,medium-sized,CSARESGRIADTQYF,TGCAGTGCTAGAGAAAGCGGGAGGATTGCAGATACGCAGTATTTT
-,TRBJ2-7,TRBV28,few,CASSSLTLSYEQYF,TGTGCCAGCAGTTCACTGACACTCTCCTACGAGCAGTACTTC
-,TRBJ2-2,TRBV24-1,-,CATSDPAPGLIAGELFF,TGTGCCACCAGTGACCCCGCCCCCGGACTTATAGCCGGGGAGCTGTTTTTT